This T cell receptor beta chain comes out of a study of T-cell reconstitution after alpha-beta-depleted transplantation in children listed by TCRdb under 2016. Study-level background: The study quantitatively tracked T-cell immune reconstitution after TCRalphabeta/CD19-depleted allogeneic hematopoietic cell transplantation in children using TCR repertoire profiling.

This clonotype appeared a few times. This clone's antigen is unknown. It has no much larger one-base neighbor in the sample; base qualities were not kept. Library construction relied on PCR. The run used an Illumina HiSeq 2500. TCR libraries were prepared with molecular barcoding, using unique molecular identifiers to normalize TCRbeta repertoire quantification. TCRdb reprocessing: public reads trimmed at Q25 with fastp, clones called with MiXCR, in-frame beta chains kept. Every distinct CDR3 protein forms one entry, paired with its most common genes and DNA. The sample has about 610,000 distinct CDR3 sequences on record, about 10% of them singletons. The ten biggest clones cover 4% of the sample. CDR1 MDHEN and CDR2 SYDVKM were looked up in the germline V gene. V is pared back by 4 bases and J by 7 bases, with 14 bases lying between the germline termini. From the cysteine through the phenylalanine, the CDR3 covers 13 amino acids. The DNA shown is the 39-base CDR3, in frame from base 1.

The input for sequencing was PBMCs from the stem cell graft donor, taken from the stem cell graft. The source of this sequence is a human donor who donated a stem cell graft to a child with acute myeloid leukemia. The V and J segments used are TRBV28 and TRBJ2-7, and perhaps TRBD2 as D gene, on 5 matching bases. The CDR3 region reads CASSSLGPGEQYF. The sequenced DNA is TGTGCCAGCAGTTCCCTTGGGCCGGGGGAGCAGTACTTC.